This T cell receptor (beta chain) was obtained from a study of spatial heterogeneity in lung cancer. Regarding time point: sample taken at primary tumor resection. Extraction of whole RNA from tumor, nontumor lung or frozen PBMC preceded unsorted sequencing. The donors comprised some 72 untreated early-stage non-small cell lung cancer patients. Germline CDR1 reads LGHDT; CDR2 reads YNNKEL (reference sequence). Deletions cut 4 bases from V and 1 base from J, with 10 bases between. This CDR3 comprises 14 residues. General study results and limits: Blood contained ubiquitous expanded tumor TCRs more at resection than at follow-up.

In the library, each TCR cDNA molecule bore its own unique molecular identifier. TCRdb re-derived calls from the 5' RACE reads in MiXCR, one entry per CDR3 protein. The sample contains about 39,000 distinct CDR3 sequences, 4.5% to 6% of which appear only once. This clonotype has at least ten counts. Its antigen is currently unknown. Sequenced here: PBMCs, sampled at surgery. The chain couples TRBV3-1 to TRBJ1-1; possible D gene TRBD1, 6 bases. This TCR was sampled from a male donor with early-stage non-small cell lung cancer. CDR3 sequence: CASSRVQGNTEAFF. The CDR3 DNA reads TGTGCCAGCAGCCGAGTACAGGGGAACACTGAAGCTTTCTTT.